These 25 T cell receptor beta chains originate from one sample sequenced in a study of shared T cell receptors in the human thymus. Method: immunoSEQ multiplex PCR; TCRdb's copy keeps in-frame clones and lacks some. Of approximately 660,000 clones detected, around 87% appear once; the ten largest clones hold around 0.0099%. These data were also filed under a second study, of human thymus T cells.

Material: thymocytes. The source of these receptors is a boy in the first two years of life with a congenital heart defect.

The rearrangement joins TRBV5-6 to TRBJ1-2; D is unresolved. The ends were cut back, 0 bases at V and 3 bases at J, with 12 bases in the middle. This CDR3 has 15 residues. The germline V gene encodes CDR1 SGHDT and CDR2 YYEEEE. The CDR3 nucleotides are TGTGCCAGCAGCTTGGCCCCGGAGTTCGACTATGGCTACACCTTC. Protein: CASSLAPEFDYGYTF.

The J gene is TRBJ2-3, the V gene TRBV19, with 7 nucleotides matching TRBD2. The CDR3 consists of 17 residues. Germline CDR1 reads LNHDA; CDR2 reads SQIVND (reference sequence). V was clipped by 5 bases and J by 1 base; unmatched bases: 12. The CDR3 nucleotides are TGTGCCAGTAGTGTCCGGGAGGCCCTCTGGGGCACAGATACGCAGTATTTT. It translates to CASSVREALWGTDTQYF.

J is TRBJ2-5 and V is TRBV19, with D maybe TRBD2 (6 bases). With the DNA end fitting TRBJ2-7 better, the J assignment may be wrong. This CDR3 region has 14 residues. CDR1 and CDR2 from the germline V gene are LNHDA and SQIVND (reference sequence). CDR3 sequence reads: CASSGTSSSYEQYF. In DNA, the CDR3 is TGTGCCAGTAGCGGGACTTCTAGCTCCTACGAGCAGTACTTC.

The V call is TRBV4-1, the J call TRBJ2-1; 9 nucleotides align to TRBD2. CDR3 length: 19 residues. From germline, CDR1 is MGHRA and CDR2 YSYEKL. J gave up 0 bases and V 0 bases, and 9 bases lay outside the gene matches. CDR3: CASSQDLGSGGYSYNEQFF. CDR3 in DNA: TGCGCCAGCAGCCAAGATCTTGGTAGCGGGGGTTACTCCTACAATGAGCAGTTCTTC.

The rearrangement uses TRBV2 and TRBJ2-5; possible D gene TRBD2, 5 bases. V was clipped by 0 bases and J by 5 bases, with 19 bases between them. Germline CDR1 reads SNHLY; CDR2 reads FYNNEI. The CDR3 covers 17 residues. The chain's CDR3 is CASSEAPSQDWVETQYF. The DNA of the CDR3 is TGTGCCAGCAGTGAAGCCCCGTCTCAGGACTGGGTTGAGACCCAGTACTTC.

V is TRBV18 and J is TRBJ2-2; D remains unclear. CDR1 and CDR2 (germline): KGHSH, LQKENI. The CDR3 length is 16 residues. Trimming took 3 bases from V and 1 from J, leaving 12 bases between them. The CDR3 protein is CASSPGFKQNTGELFF. The CDR3 DNA follows: TGTGCCAGCTCACCGGGCTTCAAGCAGAACACCGGGGAGCTGTTTTTT.

The table lists this clone with a few counts. The J gene is TRBJ2-7, the V gene TRBV19, with 7 bases identical to TRBD1. This CDR3 contains 16 residues. V lost 0 bases and J lost 5; bases outside the gene matches: 10. Germline V CDR1 and CDR2: LNHDA, SQIVND (reference sequence). This CDR3 is CASSIDPDRYPDEQYF. The DNA for the CDR3 is TGTGCCAGTAGTATAGATCCGGACAGGTACCCTGACGAGCAGTACTTC.

The chain links TRBV28 to TRBJ2-5; D might be TRBD2 (6 bases). Trimming removed 5 bases from V and 2 bases from J, with 21 bases in between. The V gene's germline CDR1 is MDHEN and CDR2 SYDVKM. This CDR3 has 17 amino acids. CDR3 residues: CASSPLWRGSSQETQYF. The DNA for the CDR3 is TGTGCCAGCAGTCCCCTCTGGAGGGGCTCATCTCAAGAGACCCAGTACTTC.

The chain carries TRBV6-5 and TRBJ2-1; 10 bases match TRBD2. The CDR3 covers 15 residues. With 6 bases clipped from V and 2 bases from J, the junction kept 4 bases outside the gene matches. The germline V gene encodes CDR1 MNHEY and CDR2 SVGAGI. The CDR3 sequence is CASSLAGGPYNEQFF. The CDR3 region has the DNA TGTGCCAGCAGCTTAGCGGGAGGCCCCTACAATGAGCAGTTCTTC.

The chain combines TRBV7-9 with TRBJ2-3; D is possibly TRBD2 (5 bases). V lost 3 bases and J 1 base, leaving 14 bases between the germline ends. Germline loops: CDR1 SEHNR, CDR2 FQNEAQ (reference sequence). There are 16 residues in the CDR3. For the CDR3, the DNA is TGTGCCAGCAGCTTGGGAAGGGAGAAGCGCACAGATACGCAGTATTTT. It codes for CASSLGREKRTDTQYF.

CDR3 region: CASSQDRTDYQETQYF. CDR3 nucleotide sequence: TGTGCCAGCAGCCAAGACCGGACAGACTATCAAGAGACCCAGTACTTC. The chain uses TRBV14 and TRBJ2-5, with a possible D match to TRBD1 (6 bases). Trimming removed 0 bases from V and 2 bases from J, with 13 bases in between. The CDR3 has 16 residues. CDR1 is SGHDN, CDR2 FVKESK, per germline.

This clone was picked up one time. The chain uses TRBV15 and TRBJ1-1, with 10 bases aligning to TRBD1. The CDR3 sequence is 17 residues long. Per the germline V gene, CDR1 is LNHNV and CDR2 is YYDKDF (reference sequence). V shed 0 bases, J shed 4 bases, and the junction held 8 bases outside the gene matches. The CDR3 sequence: CATSRDRDRGGSTEAFF. As DNA, the CDR3 is TGTGCCACCAGCAGAGATCGGGACAGGGGTGGTAGCACTGAAGCTTTCTTT. The full variable domain, rest sourced from reference TRBV15 and TRBJ1-1, is DAMVIQNPRYQVTQFGKPVTLSCSQTLNHNVMYWYQQKSSQAPKLLFHYYDKDFNNEADTPDNFQSRRPNTSFCFLDIRSPGLGDTAMYLCATSRDRDRGGSTEAFFGQGTRLTVV.

This chain connects TRBV5-6 to TRBJ2-1; a possible D gene is TRBD1 (5 bases). V shed 4 bases and J shed 0 bases, with 14 bases lying between them. Germline CDR1 reads SGHDT; CDR2 reads YYEEEE. The CDR3 contains 16 residues. The CDR3 DNA reads as TGTGCCAGCAGCGCAGGGCCCCCAAGCTCCTACAATGAGCAGTTCTTC. Encoded protein: CASSAGPPSSYNEQFF.

The chain joins TRBV13 to TRBJ2-1; 7 bases map to TRBD2. CDR1 is PRHDT, CDR2 FYEKMQ, per germline (reference sequence). V lost 5 bases to trimming and J lost 10 bases; unmatched junction nucleotides: 14. CDR3 length: 15 residues. The CDR3 DNA reads TGTGCCAGCAGCCCATTAACTAGACTAGCCAGGGAGCAGTTCTTC. Encoded protein: CASSPLTRLAREQFF.

This clone occurred a few times. CDR3 in DNA: TGTGCCAGCAGTCCTTTTGGCCTAGCGAACACCGGGGAGCTGTTTTTT. It translates to CASSPFGLANTGELFF. The chain uses TRBV28 and TRBJ2-2; no clear D gene. In germline, CDR1 is MDHEN, CDR2 SYDVKM. The CDR3 spans 16 residues. V lost 5 bases and J 0 bases, leaving 13 bases between the germline ends.

The chain couples TRBV4-1 to TRBJ2-3; 10 nucleotides line up with TRBD1. This CDR3 has 19 residues. The germline gives CDR1 MGHRA, CDR2 YSYEKL. J was trimmed by 2 bases and V by 4 bases; bases with no gene match: 15. CDR3 sequence reads: CASSPTGTGAFRHTDTQYF. The CDR3 DNA sequence: TGCGCCAGCAGCCCGACAGGGACAGGGGCGTTCCGGCACACAGATACGCAGTATTTT.

The chain joins TRBV5-1 to TRBJ2-1, with D perhaps TRBD1 (6 bases). The CDR3 has 11 amino acids. Germline assignment: CDR1 SGHRS and CDR2 YFSETQ. The V gene lost 4 bases and the J gene lost 10 bases, with 9 bases spanning the gap. The CDR3 DNA sequence: TGCGCCAGCAGCCCGGACAGCGAGCAGTTCTTC. The encoded protein is CASSPDSEQFF.

The V gene is TRBV28, the J gene TRBJ2-7, with 13 positions matching TRBD2. The length of the CDR3 is 19 residues. The ends lost 4 bases at V and 2 bases at J; junction bases unmatched: 14. Germline V gene sequence: CDR1 MDHEN, CDR2 SYDVKM. The chain's CDR3 is CASSSGLAGEGAGPYEQYF. The CDR3 nucleotides read TGTGCCAGCAGTTCCGGACTAGCGGGAGAGGGGGCGGGGCCCTACGAGCAGTACTTC.

This chain joins TRBV2 and TRBJ2-3; no clear D. CDR1 and CDR2 from the germline V gene are SNHLY and FYNNEI. This CDR3 region has 14 residues. V was trimmed by 4 bases and J by 7 bases, leaving 15 bases between them. CDR3 in amino acids: CASSVGRNTYTQYF. CDR3 nucleotide sequence: TGTGCCAGCAGTGTTGGCCGAAACACCTATACGCAGTATTTT.

This clone is a singleton in its sample. The genes are TRBV4-3 and TRBJ2-7; 8 bases map to TRBD2. CDR1 is LGHNA and CDR2 is YSLEER in the germline V gene. The CDR3 is 18 amino acids. Trimming took 1 base from V and 4 from J; bases not matched to a gene: 15. The CDR3 nucleotides are TGCGCCAGCAGCCAAGGCTCCCCGAGGACTAGCCCATCGTACGAGCAGTACTTC. Translation gives CASSQGSPRTSPSYEQYF.

This chain links TRBV5-6 with TRBJ1-1, with 8 bases aligning to TRBD1. The CDR3 spans 16 residues. Per germline, CDR1 SGHDT and CDR2 YYEEEE. V was pared by 2 bases and J by 1 base, with 7 bases of the junction left unmatched. The DNA of the CDR3 is TGTGCCAGCAGCTTAATAAGTGGACAGGGGAACACTGAAGCTTTCTTT. Its translation is CASSLISGQGNTEAFF. Complete variable domain (other parts from reference TRBV5-6 and TRBJ1-1): DAGVTQSPTHLIKTRGQQVTLRCSPKSGHDTVSWYQQALGQGPQFIFQYYEEEERQRGNFPDRFSGHQFPNYSSELNVNALLLGDSALYLCASSLISGQGNTEAFFGQGTRLTVV.

The genes are TRBV4-2 and TRBJ1-2; D uncertain. V was clipped by 0 bases and J by 4 bases, with 9 bases between them. There are 14 residues in the CDR3. The germline V gene has CDR1 LGHNA and CDR2 YNFKEQ. The CDR3: CASSQDGQIYGYTF. As DNA, the CDR3 is TGTGCCAGCAGCCAAGATGGGCAGATCTATGGCTACACCTTC.

The chain carries TRBV27 and TRBJ2-3, with D unclear. CDR3 size: 13 residues. V shed 6 bases and J shed 8 bases, with 15 bases lying between them. In germline, CDR1 is MNHEY, CDR2 SMNVEV (reference sequence). This CDR3 is CASRSGARATQYF. CDR3 nucleotides: TGTGCCAGCAGATCCGGAGCCCGTGCTACGCAGTATTTT.

The chain recombines TRBV5-8 with TRBJ2-3; D is possibly TRBD1 (5 bases). CDR1 is SGHTS, CDR2 YDEGEE, per germline. This CDR3 has 19 amino acids. With 1 base removed from V and 2 bases from J, the gap between germline ends came to 23 bases. CDR3: CASSLKGPQGNGNTDTQYF. In DNA form, the CDR3 reads TGTGCCAGCAGCTTGAAGGGCCCCCAGGGAAACGGCAACACAGATACGCAGTATTTT.

This chain uses TRBV11-2 with TRBJ2-7; 9 bases line up with TRBD2. Germline assignment: CDR1 SGHAT and CDR2 FQNNGV. V shed 2 bases, J shed 6 bases, and the junction held 11 bases outside the gene matches. The CDR3 is 16 residues long. CDR3 sequence (DNA): TGTGCCAGCAGCTTAATTGGGCTAGCGGGATCCCTCGAGCAGTACTTC. Translating it yields CASSLIGLAGSLEQYF.